The 26 T cell receptor beta chains below come from one sample, sequenced in a study of patients and donors after allogeneic stem cell transplantation. TCRdb re-derived calls from the RT-PCR reads in MiXCR, one entry per CDR3 protein. The sample consists of some 200,000 distinct CDR3 sequences, roughly two fifths of them appearing once. The sample consisted of blood, either unsorted or a sorted T cell fraction (not recorded which). These receptor sequences come from a human donor who was either an allogeneic HSCT recipient or a stem cell or donor lymphocyte infusion donor (not recorded which). It is not recorded whose cells these are; they may come from a transplant donor.

The chain carries TRBV9 and TRBJ2-1, with TRBD2 matching 11 bases. The germline gives CDR1 SGDLS, CDR2 YYNGEE. V lost 3 bases, J lost 7 bases, and 6 bases stayed unmatched. The CDR3 extends over 15 amino acids. This chain's CDR3 is CASSGLAGGPNEQFF. The DNA of the CDR3 is TGTGCCAGCAGCGGCTTAGCGGGAGGGCCAAATGAGCAGTTCTTC.

V usage is TRBV6-5 and J usage is TRBJ2-2, with a tentative D call TRBD1 (5 bases). Germline V gives CDR1 MNHEY, CDR2 SVGAGI. Trimming stripped 5 bases from V and 3 bases from J, with 10 bases between. The CDR3 is made up of 14 amino acids. Here the CDR3 DNA reads TGTGCCAGCAGTCCGGACACCTACACCGGGGAGCTGTTTTTT. It specifies CASSPDTYTGELFF.

The rearrangement joins TRBV5-6 to TRBJ1-1; a weak D match, TRBD1 (5 bases). The CDR3 extends over 15 amino acids. V lost 4 bases to trimming and J lost 1 base, with 14 bases between them. Germline V gives CDR1 SGHDT, CDR2 YYEEEE. The CDR3: CASSRPRGRNTEAFF. The CDR3 nucleotides are TGTGCCAGCAGCCGCCCCCGGGGGAGGAACACTGAAGCTTTCTTT. The variable domain in full, completed from reference TRBV5-6 and TRBJ1-1, reads DAGVTQSPTHLIKTRGQQVTLRCSPKSGHDTVSWYQQALGQGPQFIFQYYEEEERQRGNFPDRFSGHQFPNYSSELNVNALLLGDSALYLCASSRPRGRNTEAFFGQGTRLTVV.

The chain has TRBV19 and TRBJ2-7, with D maybe TRBD1 (6 bases). The CDR3 has 14 residues. Germline CDR1 reads LNHDA; CDR2 reads SQIVND (reference sequence). Trimming removed 5 bases from V and 4 bases from J, with 15 bases in between. The CDR3 nucleotides are TGTGCCAGTAGTTTCGCCGGGACAAAATACGAGCAGTACTTC. Translated, it gives CASSFAGTKYEQYF.

V and J are TRBV28 and TRBJ1-5; D gene uncertain. This CDR3 is built from 13 residues. Trimming took off 1 base at V and 5 bases at J, with 6 bases between the two ends. Germline CDR1 is MDHEN and CDR2 is SYDVKM. The CDR3, as DNA: TGTGCCAGCAGTTTATATGAGGATCAGCCCCAGCATTTT. Amino acids: CASSLYEDQPQHF.

The rearrangement links TRBV7-8 to TRBJ1-2; D gene uncertain. The V gene's germline CDR1 is SGHVS and CDR2 FQNEAQ. The V end lost 0 bases, the J end lost 2 bases, and 7 bases lay between the germline ends. The CDR3 is made up of 14 amino acids. The CDR3 is CASSLAGSNYGYTF. For the CDR3, the DNA is TGTGCCAGCAGCTTAGCGGGTTCCAACTATGGCTACACCTTC.

This rearrangement joins TRBV12-3 or TRBV12-4 to TRBJ2-1; perhaps TRBD2 as D (6 bases). Trimming removed 1 base at V and 1 base at J, with 8 bases between. The CDR3 runs to 15 residues. The CDR3: CASSLVGRSYNEQFF. The CDR3 region has the DNA TGTGCCAGCAGTTTAGTGGGGAGGTCCTACAATGAGCAGTTCTTC.

The chain carries TRBV6-5 and TRBJ2-7, with 7 nucleotides matching TRBD2. The CDR3 is 14 residues long. The V and J ends lost 4 bases and 1 base, in that order; junction bases with no gene match: 4. Germline values: CDR1 MNHEY, CDR2 SVGAGI. The CDR3 nucleotides read TGTGCCAGCAGTTTGCTAGCGGTTTCCTACGAGCAGTACTTC. This translates into CASSLLAVSYEQYF.

This clonotype was counted between two and nine times. V is TRBV5-8 and J is TRBJ2-5; D unresolved. The CDR3 has 16 amino acids. CDR1 is SGHTS and CDR2 is YDEGEE in the germline V gene. V was pared by 2 bases and J by 2 bases, with 16 bases between. As DNA, the CDR3 is TGTGCCAGCAGCTTTCCGTTCCATGGAGTACAAGAGACCCAGTACTTC. This gives the protein CASSFPFHGVQETQYF. The full variable domain, with the rest looked up from reference TRBV5-8 and TRBJ2-5, is EAGVTQSPTHLIKTRGQQATLRCSPISGHTSVYWYQQALGLGLQFLLWYDEGEERNRGNFPPRFSGRQFPNYSSELNVNALELEDSALYLCASSFPFHGVQETQYFGPGTRLLVL.

The chain employs TRBV14 and TRBJ1-1; possibly TRBD1 for D (5 bases). Germline loops: CDR1 SGHDN, CDR2 FVKESK. V shed 0 bases and J shed 5 bases, with 7 bases lying between them. The CDR3 has 13 residues. The CDR3, as DNA: TGTGCCAGCAGCCAAGAATGGGGGACTGAAGCTTTCTTT. Protein sequence: CASSQEWGTEAFF.

This clonotype appeared a few times. V is TRBV5-5 and J is TRBJ1-1; D unresolved. CDR3 length equals 15 residues. The germline V gene encodes CDR1 SGHKS and CDR2 YYEKEE (reference sequence). V was clipped by 1 base and J by 0 bases, with 10 bases between them. The CDR3 is CASSLIEDLNTEAFF. The CDR3 coding sequence is TGTGCCAGCAGCTTGATCGAGGATCTGAACACTGAAGCTTTCTTT.

The rearrangement links TRBV7-9 to TRBJ2-2; possibly TRBD2 for D (6 bases). Trimming pared 2 bases from V and 3 bases from J, leaving 10 bases between. This CDR3 region has 15 residues. From germline, CDR1 is SEHNR and CDR2 FQNEAQ (reference sequence). As DNA, the CDR3 is TGTGCCAGCAGCTTAAGGGAGGAGGACACCGGGGAGCTGTTTTTT. It translates to CASSLREEDTGELFF.

The chain couples TRBV15 to TRBJ2-1, with D maybe TRBD1 (6 bases). V was trimmed by 0 bases and J by 6 bases, leaving 15 bases between them. The germline V gene encodes CDR1 LNHNV and CDR2 YYDKDF (reference sequence). CDR3 length: 16 amino acids. CDR3 nucleotide sequence: TGTGCCACCAGCAGAGATCTGGCACAGGGAATCAATGAGCAGTTCTTC. Protein product: CATSRDLAQGINEQFF.

The rearrangement uses TRBV7-2 and TRBJ2-1, with no clear D. The CDR3 runs 13 residues. Trimming removed 1 base at V and 7 bases at J, with 8 bases between. Germline V CDR1 and CDR2: SGHTA, FQGNSA. The CDR3 DNA reads TGTGCCAGCAGCTTAGTCTACGGAAATGAGCAGTTCTTC. It translates to CASSLVYGNEQFF.

This chain connects TRBV5-1 to TRBJ2-7; unclear D gene. Looked up from germline, CDR1 is SGHRS and CDR2 is YFSETQ. The CDR3 is 15 residues long. The germline V and J ends were trimmed by 1 base and 0 bases, with 11 bases remaining between them. The CDR3: CASSLIAVPSYEQYF. The CDR3 DNA is TGCGCCAGCAGCTTGATAGCCGTCCCCTCCTACGAGCAGTACTTC.

V gene TRBV4-3 combines with J gene TRBJ1-2, with a possible D match to TRBD1 (6 bases). Germline V gene lookup returns CDR1 LGHNA and CDR2 YSLEER. The CDR3 runs 14 residues. Between the trimmed V and J ends, which lost 0 bases and 3 bases, there was a span of 8 bases. The CDR3 bases are TGCGCCAGCAGCCAAGAGAAGGGGGACTATGGCTACACCTTC. This sequence encodes CASSQEKGDYGYTF.

The table lists this clonotype with a few counts. The chain carries TRBV6-5 and TRBJ2-7; no definite D call. V lost 6 bases and J 4 bases, leaving 10 bases between the germline ends. Germline V gives CDR1 MNHEY, CDR2 SVGAGI. The CDR3 contains 12 residues. For the CDR3, the DNA is TGTGCCAGCAGCCACACGCCATACGAGCAGTACTTC. Protein: CASSHTPYEQYF.

V gene TRBV14 combines with J gene TRBJ2-3; D possibly corresponds to TRBD2 (5 bases). In germline, CDR1 is SGHDN, CDR2 FVKESK. The CDR3 covers 14 residues. V was trimmed by 6 bases and J by 5 bases, leaving 15 bases between them. This CDR3 is CASRPVGSEDTQYF. The CDR3 coding sequence is TGTGCCAGCAGACCTGTGGGGAGTGAAGATACGCAGTATTTT.

The rearrangement links TRBV3-1 to TRBJ2-2; D possibly corresponds to TRBD2 (6 bases). The CDR3 consists of 17 residues. Trimming cost V 4 bases and J 2 bases, with 17 bases left between them. From germline, CDR1 is LGHDT and CDR2 YNNKEL (reference sequence). CDR3 loop: CASSPGPGLINTGELFF. The CDR3 coding sequence is TGTGCCAGCAGCCCAGGACCGGGACTCATTAACACCGGGGAGCTGTTTTTT.

This clonotype turned up a few times. The chain has TRBV6-4 and TRBJ1-1; possibly TRBD1 for D (6 bases). V was clipped by 7 bases and J by 2 bases, with 11 bases between them. Germline V gives CDR1 MRHNA, CDR2 SNTAGT. The CDR3 runs 13 residues. The chain's CDR3 is CASIRGANTEAFF. CDR3 sequence (DNA): TGTGCCAGCATTAGGGGGGCAAACACTGAAGCTTTCTTT.

The V and J genes are TRBV9 and TRBJ1-1; D gene ambiguous. The germline V and J ends were trimmed by 4 bases and 8 bases, with 12 bases remaining between them. The CDR3 sequence is 12 residues long. CDR1 is SGDLS and CDR2 is YYNGEE in the germline V gene. The CDR3 loop is CASSSRTGEAFF. The CDR3, as DNA: TGTGCCAGCAGCTCGCGGACGGGAGAAGCTTTCTTT.

The rearrangement joins TRBV5-5 to TRBJ2-5; 9 nucleotides line up with TRBD2. From germline, CDR1 is SGHKS and CDR2 YYEKEE (reference sequence). J lost 4 bases, V lost 3 bases, and 19 bases had no gene match. This CDR3 comprises 19 residues. CDR3 sequence: CASSYDTIGTSRLGETQYF. CDR3 nucleotide sequence: TGTGCCAGCAGCTACGATACGATCGGGACTAGCAGATTAGGAGAGACCCAGTACTTC.

This clonotype appeared once. The V gene is TRBV20-1, the J gene TRBJ1-1; 7 nucleotides line up with TRBD1. V lost 6 bases, J lost 0 bases, and 7 bases stayed unmatched. Germline V CDR1 and CDR2: DFQATT, SNEGSKA (reference sequence). This CDR3 is 14 amino acids long. For the CDR3, the DNA is TGCAGTGCAACCGGGACAGTTATGAACACTGAAGCTTTCTTT. Protein sequence: CSATGTVMNTEAFF.

V usage is TRBV20-1 and J usage is TRBJ1-2, with D possibly being TRBD1 (5 bases). The CDR3 contains 12 residues. The ends were cut back, 6 bases at V and 5 bases at J, with 13 bases in the middle. From germline, CDR1 is DFQATT and CDR2 SNEGSKA (reference sequence). The CDR3 region is CSAEQGRYGYTF. The CDR3, as DNA: TGCAGTGCGGAGCAGGGACGGTATGGCTACACCTTC.

For the CDR3, the DNA is TGTGCCAGCAGCTTGACAGGGTTGTCCTACGAGCAGTACTTC. Amino acid sequence: CASSLTGLSYEQYF. This chain links TRBV5-6 with TRBJ2-7, with a possible D match to TRBD1 (6 bases). V was shortened by 1 base and J by 1 base, with 9 bases between the two germline ends. CDR1 and CDR2 (germline): SGHDT, YYEEEE. The CDR3 consists of 14 residues.

This clonotype was picked up a small number of times. The rearrangement uses TRBV15 and TRBJ2-3; the D is unclear. The length of the CDR3 is 14 residues. Germline CDR1 LNHNV, CDR2 YYDKDF (reference sequence). V dropped 0 bases and J dropped 2 bases, with 6 bases sitting between them. In nucleotides, the CDR3 is TGTGCCACCAGCAGAGATCCCTTCACAGATACGCAGTATTTT. Translating it yields CATSRDPFTDTQYF.